These T cell receptor beta chains were read from a single sample in a study of Ad26.COV2.S vaccination and SARS-CoV-2 variants. The protocol was immunoSEQ multiplex PCR, while the TCRdb copy is restricted to in-frame clones and leaves out a portion. The table lists a few hundred thousand clones, about 80% of them singletons. Specimen: peripheral blood, collected in a trial of Ad26.COV2.S vaccine versus placebo. The receptors shown here come from a person between 18 and 65 years old who received the Ad26.COV2.S COVID-19 vaccine or a placebo. The CDR3 runs from the conserved cysteine through the conserved F or W. The D gene is left open where the match is weak.

j_gene,v_gene,d_gene,CDR3aa
TRBJ1-1,TRBV5-4,NA,CASSSDQGTEAFF
TRBJ2-7,TRBV4-2,NA,CASSQREGSYEQYF
TRBJ1-3,TRBV2,NA,CASSDIRGDTIYF
TRBJ2-7,TRBV9,NA,CASSLALDTYEQYF
TRBJ1-1,TRBV5-1,NA,CASSPWVNTEAFF
TRBJ2-7,TRBV6-5,NA,CASSLARSKYEQYF
TRBJ2-2,TRBV9,NA,CASSVNPGRRNTGELFF
TRBJ2-5,TRBV29-1,TRBD2,CSVAGTSGEETQYF
TRBJ2-3,TRBV4-1,TRBD2,CASSYRTSVKLGGPDTQYF
TRBJ2-2,TRBV18,TRBD1,CASSPGQSNGELFF
TRBJ2-7,TRBV28,NA,CASSLELPAEQYF
TRBJ2-2,TRBV7-9,NA,CASSPEAPGELFF
TRBJ2-6,TRBV7-9,NA,CASSLKVFDSDSGANVLTF
TRBJ2-7,TRBV19,NA,CASSIPNSEQYF
TRBJ2-3,TRBV6-2/TRBV6-3,NA,CASSRTVTDTQYF
TRBJ2-7,TRBV5-5,NA,CASSCEQYF
TRBJ1-1,TRBV12-3/TRBV12-4,NA,CASSLLEAFF
TRBJ2-2,TRBV2,NA,CASRDSNTGELFF
TRBJ2-7,TRBV7-9,NA,CASSAQGILGEQYF
TRBJ2-2,TRBV11-3,NA,CASSPLRGNTGELFF
TRBJ2-7,TRBV2,NA,CASSEGSYYEQYF
TRBJ1-5,TRBV5-5,NA,CASSTDNYQPQHF
TRBJ2-5,TRBV3-1/TRBV3-2,NA,CASRPGYVLQETQYF
TRBJ1-2,TRBV7-9,NA,CASTNEGFYGYTF
TRBJ2-3,TRBV24-1,NA,CATRGGGDTQYF
TRBJ2-5,TRBV5-1,NA,CASVKQGFWDGETQYF
TRBJ2-1,TRBV2,NA,CASSGGPVSYNEQFF
TRBJ2-2,TRBV9,TRBD2,CASSAYGTSYPGELFF
TRBJ2-7,TRBV2,NA,CASSLTVLAEQYF
TRBJ2-7,TRBV25-1,NA,CASRDSYEQYF
TRBJ1-5,TRBV3-1/TRBV3-2,TRBD1,CASSQGQGRQPQHF
TRBJ1-5,TRBV6-1,TRBD1,CASALTGGNQPQHF
TRBJ2-2,TRBV19,NA,CASSPGLASNTGELFF
TRBJ2-5,TRBV4-1,NA,CASSQALRTTQETQYF
TRBJ1-1,TRBV21-1,NA,CARTGATEAFF
TRBJ2-2,TRBV7-2,NA,CASSARGTPFTGELFF
TRBJ1-6,TRBV23-1,TRBD1,CASSQSDRGGRGGHNSPLHF
TRBJ2-3,TRBV7-3,NA,CASSLGSGTDTQYF
TRBJ1-5,TRBV5-1,NA,CASSLGSRKPQHF
TRBJ1-2,TRBV18,TRBD1,CASSLQGGNDGYTF